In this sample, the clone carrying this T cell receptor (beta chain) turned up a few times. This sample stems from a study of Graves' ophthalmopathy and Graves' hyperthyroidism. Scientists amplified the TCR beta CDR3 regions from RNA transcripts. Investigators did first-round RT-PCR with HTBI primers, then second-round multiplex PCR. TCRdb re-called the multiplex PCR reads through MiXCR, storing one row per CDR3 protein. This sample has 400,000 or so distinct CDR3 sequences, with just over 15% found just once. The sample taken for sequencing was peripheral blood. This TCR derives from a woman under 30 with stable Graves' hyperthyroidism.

The DNA for the CDR3 is TGTGCCAGCAGCTTAGCGCTGGCCAGGGTGCGCAAAGAGACCCAGTACTTC. It is translated as CASSLALARVRKETQYF. The rearrangement joins TRBV7-2 to TRBJ2-5, with D perhaps matching TRBD1 (5 bases). CDR3 length equals 17 residues. Germline CDR1 and CDR2: SGHTA and FQGNSA. The V end was cut by 0 bases, the J end by 3 bases, with 17 bases between.